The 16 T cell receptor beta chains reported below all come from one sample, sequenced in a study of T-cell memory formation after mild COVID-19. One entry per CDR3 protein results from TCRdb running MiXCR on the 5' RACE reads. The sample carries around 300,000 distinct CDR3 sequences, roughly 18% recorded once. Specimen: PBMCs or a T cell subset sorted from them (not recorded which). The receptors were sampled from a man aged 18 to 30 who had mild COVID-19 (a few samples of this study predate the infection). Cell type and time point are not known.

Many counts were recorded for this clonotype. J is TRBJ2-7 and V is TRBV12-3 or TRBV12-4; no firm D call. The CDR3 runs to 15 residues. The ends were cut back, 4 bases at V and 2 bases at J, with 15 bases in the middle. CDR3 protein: CASSWATSSPYEQYF. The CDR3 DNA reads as TGTGCCAGCAGTTGGGCAACAAGTTCGCCCTACGAGCAGTACTTC.

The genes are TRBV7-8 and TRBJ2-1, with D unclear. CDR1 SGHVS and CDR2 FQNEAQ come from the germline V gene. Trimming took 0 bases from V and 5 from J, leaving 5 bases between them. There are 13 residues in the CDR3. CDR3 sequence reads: CASSLANHNEQFF. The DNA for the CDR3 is TGTGCCAGCAGCTTAGCGAATCACAATGAGCAGTTCTTC. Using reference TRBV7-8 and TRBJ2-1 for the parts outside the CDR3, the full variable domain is GAGVSQSPRYKVAKRGQDVALRCDPISGHVSLFWYQQALGQGPEFLTYFQNEAQLDKSGLPSDRFFAERPEGSVSTLKIQRTQQEDSAVYLCASSLANHNEQFFGPGTRLTVL.

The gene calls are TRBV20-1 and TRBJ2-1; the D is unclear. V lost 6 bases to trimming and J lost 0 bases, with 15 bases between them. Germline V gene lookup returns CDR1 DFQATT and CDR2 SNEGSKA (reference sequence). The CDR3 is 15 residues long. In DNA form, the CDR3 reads TGCAGTGCAAGGGATCTTGTAGGCTCCTACAATGAGCAGTTCTTC. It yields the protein CSARDLVGSYNEQFF.

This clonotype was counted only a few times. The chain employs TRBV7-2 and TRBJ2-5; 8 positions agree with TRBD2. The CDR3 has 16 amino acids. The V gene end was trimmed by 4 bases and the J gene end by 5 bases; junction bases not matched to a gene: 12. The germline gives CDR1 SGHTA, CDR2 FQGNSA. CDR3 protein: CASSWMPGLGGETQYF. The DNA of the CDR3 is TGTGCCAGCAGCTGGATGCCGGGACTAGGGGGGGAGACCCAGTACTTC.

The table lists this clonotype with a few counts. Written as DNA, the CDR3 is TGTGCCAGCAGTTCACAGCGAGCGAGCAATCAGCCCCAGCATTTT. The encoded protein is CASSSQRASNQPQHF. The chain links TRBV6-5 to TRBJ1-5; D uncertain. This CDR3 comprises 15 residues. V shed 4 bases and J shed 1 base, with 11 bases lying between them. Per the germline V gene, CDR1 is MNHEY and CDR2 is SVGAGI.

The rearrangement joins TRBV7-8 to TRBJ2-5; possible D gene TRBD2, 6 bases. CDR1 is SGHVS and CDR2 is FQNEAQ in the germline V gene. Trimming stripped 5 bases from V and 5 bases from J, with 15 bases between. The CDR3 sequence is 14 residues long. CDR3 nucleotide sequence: TGTGCCAGCAGCCCGCACGGGAGTGAGGAGACCCAGTACTTC. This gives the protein CASSPHGSEETQYF.

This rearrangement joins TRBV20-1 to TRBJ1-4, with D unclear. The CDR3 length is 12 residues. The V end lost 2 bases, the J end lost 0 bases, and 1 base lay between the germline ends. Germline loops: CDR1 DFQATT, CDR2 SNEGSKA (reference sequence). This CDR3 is CSARSTNEKLFF. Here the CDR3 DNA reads TGCAGTGCTAGATCAACTAATGAAAAACTGTTTTTT.

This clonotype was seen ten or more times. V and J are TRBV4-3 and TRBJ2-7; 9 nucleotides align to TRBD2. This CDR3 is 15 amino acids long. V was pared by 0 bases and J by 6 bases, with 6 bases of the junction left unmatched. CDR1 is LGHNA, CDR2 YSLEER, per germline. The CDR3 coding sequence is TGCGCCAGCAGCCAAGAAGCTAGCGGGGTTTCCGAGCAGTACTTC. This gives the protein CASSQEASGVSEQYF.

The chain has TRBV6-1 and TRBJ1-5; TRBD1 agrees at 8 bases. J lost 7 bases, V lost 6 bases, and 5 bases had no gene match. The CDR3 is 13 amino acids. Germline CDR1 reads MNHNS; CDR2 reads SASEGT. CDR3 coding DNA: TGTGCCAGCAGGAACAGGGGGAACCAGCCCCAGCATTTT. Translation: CASRNRGNQPQHF.

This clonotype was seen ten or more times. CDR3 nucleotides: TGTGCCAGCAGTGCCTCGATAGGGGTCACCGGGGAGCTGTTTTTT. Translated, it gives CASSASIGVTGELFF. This chain connects TRBV12-3 or TRBV12-4 to TRBJ2-2; D possibly corresponds to TRBD1 (5 bases). Trimming left V 5 bases short and J 4 bases short, with 14 bases between. CDR3 length: 15 residues.

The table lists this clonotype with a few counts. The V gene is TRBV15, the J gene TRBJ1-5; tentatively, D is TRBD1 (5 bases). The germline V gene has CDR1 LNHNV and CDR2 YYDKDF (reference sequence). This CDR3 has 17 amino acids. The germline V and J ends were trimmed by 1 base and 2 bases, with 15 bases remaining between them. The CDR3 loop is CATSRVRLVRGNQPQHF. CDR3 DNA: TGTGCCACCAGCAGAGTTAGGCTAGTCAGGGGCAATCAGCCCCAGCATTTT.

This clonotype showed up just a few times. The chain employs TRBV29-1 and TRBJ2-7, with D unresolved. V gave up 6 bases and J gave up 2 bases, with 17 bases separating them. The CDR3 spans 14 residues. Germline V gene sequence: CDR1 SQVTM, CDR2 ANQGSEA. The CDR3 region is CSVPGLCEPYEQYV. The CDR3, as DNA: TGCAGCGTCCCCGGCCTATGCGAGCCCTACGAGCAGTACGTC.

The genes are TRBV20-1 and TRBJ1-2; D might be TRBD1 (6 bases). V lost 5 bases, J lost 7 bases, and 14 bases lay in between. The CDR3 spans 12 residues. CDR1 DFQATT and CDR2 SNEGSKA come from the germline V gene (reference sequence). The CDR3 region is CSADTGLGGYTF. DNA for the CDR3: TGCAGTGCTGATACAGGGCTAGGTGGCTACACCTTC.

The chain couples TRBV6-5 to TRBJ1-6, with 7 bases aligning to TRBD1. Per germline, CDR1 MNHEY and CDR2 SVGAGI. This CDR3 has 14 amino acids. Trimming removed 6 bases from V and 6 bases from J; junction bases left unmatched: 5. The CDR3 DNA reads TGTGCCAGCAGACGACAGGGCGGTAATTCACCCCTCCACTTT. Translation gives CASRRQGGNSPLHF.

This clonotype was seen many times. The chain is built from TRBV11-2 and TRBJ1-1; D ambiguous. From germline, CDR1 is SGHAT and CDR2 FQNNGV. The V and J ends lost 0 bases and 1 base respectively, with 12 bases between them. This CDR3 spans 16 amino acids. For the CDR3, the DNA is TGTGCCAGCAGCTTAGAATGGCGCCTAAAGAACACTGAAGCTTTCTTT. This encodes CASSLEWRLKNTEAFF.

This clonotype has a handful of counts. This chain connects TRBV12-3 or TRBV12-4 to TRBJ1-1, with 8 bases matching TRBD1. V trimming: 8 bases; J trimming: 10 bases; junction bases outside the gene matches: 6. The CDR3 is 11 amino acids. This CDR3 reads CASGYRGGAFF. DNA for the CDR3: TGTGCCAGCGGGTACAGGGGGGGAGCTTTCTTT.